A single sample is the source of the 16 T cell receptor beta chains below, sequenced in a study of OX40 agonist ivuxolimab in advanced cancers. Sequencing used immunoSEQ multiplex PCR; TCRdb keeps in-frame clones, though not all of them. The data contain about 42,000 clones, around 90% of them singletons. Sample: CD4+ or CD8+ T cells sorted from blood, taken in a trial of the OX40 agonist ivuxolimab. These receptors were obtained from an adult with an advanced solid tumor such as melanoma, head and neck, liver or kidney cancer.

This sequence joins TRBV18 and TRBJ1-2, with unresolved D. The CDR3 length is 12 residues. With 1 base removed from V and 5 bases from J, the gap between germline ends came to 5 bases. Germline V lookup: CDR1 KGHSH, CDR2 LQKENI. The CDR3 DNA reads TGTGCCAGCTCACCACAGGAATATGGCTACACCTTC. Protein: CASSPQEYGYTF.

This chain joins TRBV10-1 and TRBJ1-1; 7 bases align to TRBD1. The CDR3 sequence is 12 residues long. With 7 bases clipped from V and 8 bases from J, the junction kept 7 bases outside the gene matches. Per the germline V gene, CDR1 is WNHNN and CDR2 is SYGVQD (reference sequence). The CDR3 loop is CASMGQGGEAFF. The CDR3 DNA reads TGCGCCAGCATGGGGCAGGGGGGCGAAGCTTTCTTT.

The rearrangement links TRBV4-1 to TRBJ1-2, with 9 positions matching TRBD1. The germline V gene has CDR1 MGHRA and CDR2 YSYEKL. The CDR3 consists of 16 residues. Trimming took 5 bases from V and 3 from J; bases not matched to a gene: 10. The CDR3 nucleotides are TGCGCCAGCAGCGATGTCGGACAGGGGAGGCACTATGGCTACACCTTC. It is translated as CASSDVGQGRHYGYTF.

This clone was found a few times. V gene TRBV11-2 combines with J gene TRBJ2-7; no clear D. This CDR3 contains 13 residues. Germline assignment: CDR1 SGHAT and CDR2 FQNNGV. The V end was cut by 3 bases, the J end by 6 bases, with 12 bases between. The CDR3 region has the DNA TGTGCCAGCAGCTTTGAGATAGTTACCGAGCAGTACTTC. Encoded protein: CASSFEIVTEQYF.

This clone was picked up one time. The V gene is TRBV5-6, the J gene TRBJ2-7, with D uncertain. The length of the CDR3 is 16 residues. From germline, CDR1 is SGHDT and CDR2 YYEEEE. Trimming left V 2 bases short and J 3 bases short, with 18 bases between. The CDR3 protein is CASSFWSAVGVYEQYF. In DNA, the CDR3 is TGTGCCAGCAGCTTTTGGTCAGCCGTTGGGGTCTACGAGCAGTACTTC.

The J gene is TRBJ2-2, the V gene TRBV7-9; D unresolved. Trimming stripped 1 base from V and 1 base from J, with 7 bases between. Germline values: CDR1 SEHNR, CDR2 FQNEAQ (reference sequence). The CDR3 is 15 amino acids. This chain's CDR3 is CASSLGPVNTGELFF. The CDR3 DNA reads TGTGCCAGCAGCTTAGGTCCGGTGAACACCGGGGAGCTGTTTTTT.

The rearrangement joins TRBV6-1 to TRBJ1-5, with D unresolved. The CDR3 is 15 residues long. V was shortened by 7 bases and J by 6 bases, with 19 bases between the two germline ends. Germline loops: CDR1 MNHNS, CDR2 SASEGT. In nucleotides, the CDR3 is TGTGCCAGCATTTTCGCGACACCCTCGGGTCAGCCCCAGCATTTT. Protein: CASIFATPSGQPQHF.

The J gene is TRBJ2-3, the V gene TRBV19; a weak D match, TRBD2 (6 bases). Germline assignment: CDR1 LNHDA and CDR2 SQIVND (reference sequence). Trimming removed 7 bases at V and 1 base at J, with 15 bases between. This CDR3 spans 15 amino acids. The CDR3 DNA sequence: TGTGCCAGTACACTGGGGCGGGGCGGCACAGATACGCAGTATTTT. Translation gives CASTLGRGGTDTQYF.

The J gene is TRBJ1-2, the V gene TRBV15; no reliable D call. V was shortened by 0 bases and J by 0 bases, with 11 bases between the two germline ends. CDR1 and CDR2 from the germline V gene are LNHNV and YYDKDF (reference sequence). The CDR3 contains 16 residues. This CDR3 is CATSRDLSATNYGYTF. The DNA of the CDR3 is TGTGCCACCAGCAGAGATCTTTCCGCAACTAACTATGGCTACACCTTC.

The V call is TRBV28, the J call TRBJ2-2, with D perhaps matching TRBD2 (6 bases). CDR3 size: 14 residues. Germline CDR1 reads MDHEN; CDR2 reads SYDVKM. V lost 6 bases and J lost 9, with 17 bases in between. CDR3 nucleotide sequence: TGTGCCAGCAGCACGGGGACTTGGGGACGGGAGCTGTTTTTT. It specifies CASSTGTWGRELFF. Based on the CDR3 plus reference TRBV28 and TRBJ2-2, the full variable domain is DVKVTQSSRYLVKRTGEKVFLECVQDMDHENMFWYRQDPGLGLRLIYFSYDVKMKEKGDIPEGYSVSREKKERFSLILESASTNQTSMYLCASSTGTWGRELFFGEGSRLTVL.

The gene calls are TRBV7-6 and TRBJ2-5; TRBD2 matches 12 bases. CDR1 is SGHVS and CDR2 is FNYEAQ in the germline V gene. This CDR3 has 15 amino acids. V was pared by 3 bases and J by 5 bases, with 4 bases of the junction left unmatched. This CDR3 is CASSLTSGRGETQYF. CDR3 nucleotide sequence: TGTGCCAGCAGCTTGACTAGCGGGAGAGGCGAGACCCAGTACTTC.

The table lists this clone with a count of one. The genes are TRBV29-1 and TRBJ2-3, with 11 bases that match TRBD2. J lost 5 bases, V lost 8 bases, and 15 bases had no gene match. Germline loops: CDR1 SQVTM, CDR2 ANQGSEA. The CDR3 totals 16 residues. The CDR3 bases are TGCAGCTCCAAAAGGGGTAGCGGGAGGGCCGGAGATACGCAGTATTTT. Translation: CSSKRGSGRAGDTQYF.

In DNA, the CDR3 is TGCGCCAGCAGCCTCCGTAGTGGGGCGGGATACGAGCAGTACTTC. This sequence encodes CASSLRSGAGYEQYF. V and J are TRBV4-1 and TRBJ2-7; tentatively, D is TRBD2 (6 bases). Germline V CDR1 and CDR2: MGHRA, YSYEKL. The ends were cut back, 4 bases at V and 4 bases at J, with 17 bases in the middle. This CDR3 has 15 amino acids.

The CDR3 here is CASSEARDRGPQPQHF. The DNA for the CDR3 is TGTGCCAGCAGTGAAGCGCGGGACAGGGGGCCTCAGCCCCAGCATTTT. The chain couples TRBV6-1 to TRBJ1-5; 12 bases are a match to TRBD1. The CDR3 length is 16 residues. Germline CDR1 reads MNHNS; CDR2 reads SASEGT. After removal of 0 bases from V and 6 bases from J, the junction contained 3 bases not matched to a gene.

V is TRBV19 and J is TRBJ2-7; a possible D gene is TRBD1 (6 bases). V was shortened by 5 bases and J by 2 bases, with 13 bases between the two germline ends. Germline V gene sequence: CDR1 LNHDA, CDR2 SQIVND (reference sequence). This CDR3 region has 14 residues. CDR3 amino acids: CASSGAGVTYEQYF. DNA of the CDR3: TGTGCCAGTAGTGGGGCAGGGGTCACCTACGAGCAGTACTTC.

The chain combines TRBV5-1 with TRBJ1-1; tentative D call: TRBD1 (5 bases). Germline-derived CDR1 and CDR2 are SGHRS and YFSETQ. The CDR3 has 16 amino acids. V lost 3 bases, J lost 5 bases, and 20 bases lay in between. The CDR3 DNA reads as TGCGCCAGCAGCTCCCTCGGGGCGGCCGGGGGAACTGAAGCTTTCTTT. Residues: CASSSLGAAGGTEAFF.